This paragraph covers one T cell receptor (beta chain) sequence. Germline assignment: CDR1 MDHEN and CDR2 SYDVKM. This CDR3 spans 14 amino acids. Trimming stripped 3 bases from V and 5 bases from J, with 12 bases between. TCRdb ran MiXCR on the RT-PCR reads and lists one entry per CDR3 protein. The profile shows 530,000 or so distinct CDR3 sequences, around 25% of them singletons. The data originate from a study of response to subunit inactivated influenza vaccine. The TCR originated in a man in his fifties who received an inactivated influenza vaccine. The chain has TRBV28 and TRBJ2-3; no reliable D call. The sample in question was CD4+ T cells sorted from PBMCs, obtained roughly 5 days after vaccination. The CDR3 DNA is TGTGCCAGCAGTTTCCGGGCCGCCCGAGATACGCAGTATTTT. This sequence encodes CASSFRAARDTQYF.